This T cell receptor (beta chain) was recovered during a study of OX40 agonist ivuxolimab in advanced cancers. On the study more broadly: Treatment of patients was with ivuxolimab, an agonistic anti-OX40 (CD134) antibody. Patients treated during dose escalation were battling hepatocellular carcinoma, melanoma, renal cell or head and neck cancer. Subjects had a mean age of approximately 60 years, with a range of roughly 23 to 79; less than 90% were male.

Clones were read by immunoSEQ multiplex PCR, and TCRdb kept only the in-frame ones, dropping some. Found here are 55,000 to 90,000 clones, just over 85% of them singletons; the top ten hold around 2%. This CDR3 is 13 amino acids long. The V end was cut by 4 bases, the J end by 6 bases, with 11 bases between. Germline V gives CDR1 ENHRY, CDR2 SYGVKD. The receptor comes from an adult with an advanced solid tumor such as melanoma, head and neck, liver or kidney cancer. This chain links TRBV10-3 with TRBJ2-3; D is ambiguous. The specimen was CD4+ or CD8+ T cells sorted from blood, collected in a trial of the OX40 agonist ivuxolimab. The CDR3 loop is CAISGQESDTQYF. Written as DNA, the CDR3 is TGTGCCATCAGTGGTCAGGAATCGGATACGCAGTATTTT.